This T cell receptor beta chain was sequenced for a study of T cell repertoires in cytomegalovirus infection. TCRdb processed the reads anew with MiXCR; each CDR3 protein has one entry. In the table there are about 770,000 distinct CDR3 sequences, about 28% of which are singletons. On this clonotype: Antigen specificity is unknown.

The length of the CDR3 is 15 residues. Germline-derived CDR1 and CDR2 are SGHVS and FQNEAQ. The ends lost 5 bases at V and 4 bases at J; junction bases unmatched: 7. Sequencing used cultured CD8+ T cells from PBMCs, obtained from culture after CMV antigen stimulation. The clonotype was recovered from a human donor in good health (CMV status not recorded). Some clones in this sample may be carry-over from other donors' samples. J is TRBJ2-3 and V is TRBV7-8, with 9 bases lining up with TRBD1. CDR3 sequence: CASSPKRQGADTQYF. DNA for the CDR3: TGTGCCAGCAGCCCTAAAAGACAGGGGGCAGATACGCAGTATTTT.